This TCR beta chain was observed in a study of CD4 T cells in relation to SARS-CoV-2 and coronaviruses. On the study more broadly: No peptide or an HIV-1 Nef peptide pool served as negative control. Shared crossreactive spike epitopes were mapped to their HLA restriction.

Before the COVID-19 pandemic, during about 2011-2018, CD4+ T cells were taken from unexposed donors. CD4+ T cells were isolated from the cells after less than 13 days of culture. Sequenced by immunoSEQ multiplex PCR; TCRdb stores in-frame clones only, minus some. The table lists some 29,000 clones, 76% of them singletons. Germline assignment: CDR1 SEHNR and CDR2 FQNEAQ (reference sequence). This CDR3 is 16 amino acids long. Losses at the gene ends were 4 bases for V and 3 bases for J; bases not matched to a gene: 9. Comments on this clone: Antigen specificity is unknown.

This sequence was found in a human donor in good health. What was sequenced was CD4+ T cells from PBMCs, cultured in vitro. This sequence joins TRBV7-9 and TRBJ2-1; TRBD1 matches at 7 bases. CDR3 in amino acids: CASSSQRDRDYNEQFF. The CDR3 region has the DNA TGTGCCAGCAGCTCACAGAGGGACAGAGACTACAATGAGCAGTTCTTC.